What follows are 20 T cell receptor beta chains derived from one specimen sequenced in a study of T-cell memory formation after mild COVID-19. TCRdb processed the 5' RACE reads anew with MiXCR; each CDR3 protein has one entry. The sample includes around 140,000 distinct CDR3 sequences, roughly 6.2% of them seen just once. Source material: PBMCs or a T cell subset sorted from them (not recorded which). These receptor sequences come from an adult woman who had mild COVID-19 (a few samples of this study predate the infection). Cell type and time point are not known.

The sample holds a few counts of this clonotype. The chain carries TRBV7-9 and TRBJ2-6; tentative D call: TRBD2 (6 bases). Germline assignment: CDR1 SEHNR and CDR2 FQNEAQ (reference sequence). The CDR3 runs to 15 residues. Trimming took off 1 base at V and 5 bases at J, with 9 bases between the two ends. The CDR3 sequence is CASSLGGTRANVLTF. CDR3 nucleotides: TGTGCCAGCAGCTTAGGCGGGACGAGGGCCAACGTCCTGACTTTC.

This chain links TRBV4-1 with TRBJ1-4; D remains ambiguous. Trimming removed 4 bases from V and 7 bases from J, with 16 bases in between. This CDR3 region has 15 residues. Germline V gives CDR1 MGHRA, CDR2 YSYEKL. The CDR3, as DNA: TGCGCCAGCAGCCCGCCAGGCGAGGGTGGTGAAAAACTGTTTTTT. It is translated as CASSPPGEGGEKLFF.

This clonotype was detected a few times. V gene TRBV20-1 combines with J gene TRBJ2-5, with a possible D match to TRBD1 (6 bases). Trimming took off 5 bases at V and 1 base at J, with 11 bases between the two ends. CDR1 and CDR2 (germline): DFQATT, SNEGSKA (reference sequence). The CDR3 has 13 amino acids. This chain's CDR3 is CSASRTAQETQYF. The CDR3 DNA follows: TGCAGTGCTTCCCGGACAGCCCAAGAGACCCAGTACTTC.

This clonotype was seen ten or more times. V is TRBV5-1 and J is TRBJ2-5, with unresolved D. Trimming removed 4 bases at V and 0 bases at J, with 22 bases between. Germline loops: CDR1 SGHRS, CDR2 YFSETQ. The CDR3 is 18 residues long. In DNA, the CDR3 is TGCGCCAGCAGCCAACCTCCCGGACGGATAACGTACCAAGAGACCCAGTACTTC. Translated: CASSQPPGRITYQETQYF.

This clonotype was counted many times. The chain couples TRBV7-9 to TRBJ2-5; D ambiguous. Germline lookup yields CDR1 SEHNR and CDR2 FQNEAQ (reference sequence). CDR3 length equals 13 residues. V gave up 2 bases and J gave up 2 bases, with 6 bases separating them. CDR3 amino acids: CASSLSGQETQYF. The CDR3 DNA reads TGTGCCAGCAGCTTAAGTGGACAAGAGACCCAGTACTTC.

The table lists this clonotype with many counts. The chain links TRBV12-3 or TRBV12-4 to TRBJ2-7; no clear D gene. The CDR3 extends over 14 amino acids. V was trimmed by 7 bases and J by 1 base, leaving 14 bases between them. CDR3 DNA sequence: TGTGCCAGCACCCTTTTAGGCAGTTCCTACGAGCAGTACTTC. As protein: CASTLLGSSYEQYF.

This clonotype turned up a few times. This rearrangement joins TRBV5-1 to TRBJ1-5; D gene ambiguous. Per germline, CDR1 SGHRS and CDR2 YFSETQ. V was pared by 0 bases and J by 6 bases, with 10 bases between. The CDR3 extends over 14 amino acids. The CDR3 bases are TGCGCCAGCAGCTTGGCCGAGGGAGGTCAGCCCCAGCATTTT. Its protein product is CASSLAEGGQPQHF.

This clonotype was detected ten times or more. The chain recombines TRBV24-1 with TRBJ2-7, with D perhaps TRBD2 (5 bases). This CDR3 has 15 amino acids. Germline V lookup: CDR1 KGHDR, CDR2 SFDVKD. V dropped 7 bases and J dropped 7 bases, with 22 bases sitting between them. The CDR3: CATRRTLRATEEQYF. CDR3 DNA sequence: TGTGCCACCAGACGGACTCTGAGAGCTACGGAGGAGCAGTACTTC.

Many counts were recorded for this clonotype. The chain couples TRBV11-3 to TRBJ2-3, with 7 bases fitting TRBD2. Germline-derived CDR1 and CDR2 are SGHNT and YENEEA. This CDR3 comprises 13 residues. After removal of 4 bases from V and 6 bases from J, the junction contained 4 bases not matched to a gene. CDR3 sequence reads: CASSSSGQDTQYF. DNA for the CDR3: TGTGCCAGCAGCTCTAGCGGCCAGGATACGCAGTATTTT.

The J gene is TRBJ1-2, the V gene TRBV29-1, with a possible D match to TRBD1 (6 bases). The CDR3 has 15 residues. Germline assignment: CDR1 SQVTM and CDR2 ANQGSEA. V gave up 4 bases and J gave up 8 bases, with 23 bases separating them. CDR3 DNA sequence: TGCAGCGTTGCCGGGACAAAGTCCGGGACGTCCGGCTACACCTTC. This encodes CSVAGTKSGTSGYTF.

This clonotype has at least ten counts. The chain combines TRBV29-1 with TRBJ1-1; no firm D call. V was pared by 1 base and J by 0 bases, with 9 bases between. Germline CDR1 is SQVTM and CDR2 is ANQGSEA. The CDR3 sequence is 14 residues long. DNA for the CDR3: TGCAGCGTTGAAGGACGGCTGATGAACACTGAAGCTTTCTTT. Its protein product is CSVEGRLMNTEAFF.

In this sample, this clonotype turned up a few times. The V call is TRBV12-3 or TRBV12-4, the J call TRBJ1-6; unclear D gene. The ends were cut back, 5 bases at V and 5 bases at J, with 7 bases in the middle. The CDR3 is 13 residues long. The CDR3 nucleotides read TGTGCCAGCAGTCAGGCTGATAATTCACCCCTCCACTTT. Translation: CASSQADNSPLHF.

Ten or more counts support this clonotype. This rearrangement joins TRBV5-1 to TRBJ2-1; TRBD1 aligns across 10 bases. The V and J ends lost 4 bases and 5 bases, in that order; junction bases with no gene match: 6. This CDR3 contains 15 residues. The germline gives CDR1 SGHRS, CDR2 YFSETQ. This CDR3 reads CASSIRGQGDNEQFF. CDR3 nucleotide sequence: TGCGCCAGCAGCATACGAGGACAGGGGGACAATGAGCAGTTCTTC. Combining the CDR3 with reference TRBV5-1 and TRBJ2-1 gives the whole variable domain KAGVTQTPRYLIKTRGQQVTLSCSPISGHRSVSWYQQTPGQGLQFLFEYFSETQRNKGNFPGRFSGRQFSNSRSEMNVSTLELGDSALYLCASSIRGQGDNEQFFGPGTRLTVL.

This clonotype was counted at least ten times. The V gene is TRBV6-5, the J gene TRBJ2-1, with 9 bases aligning to TRBD1. Trimming removed 6 bases from V and 5 bases from J; junction bases left unmatched: 8. The length of the CDR3 is 15 residues. The germline V gene encodes CDR1 MNHEY and CDR2 SVGAGI. The CDR3 DNA reads as TGTGCCAGCAGAGGGGACAGGGCGACCAACAATGAGCAGTTCTTC. It codes for CASRGDRATNNEQFF.

This clonotype was recorded many times. This chain links TRBV12-3 or TRBV12-4 with TRBJ1-1; D is possibly TRBD1 (5 bases). V lost 3 bases to trimming and J lost 4 bases, with 9 bases between them. The CDR3 consists of 13 residues. The CDR3 here is CASSFDRVTEAFF. The CDR3, as DNA: TGTGCCAGCAGTTTCGACAGAGTCACTGAAGCTTTCTTT.

In DNA form, the CDR3 reads TGTGCCAGCAGTTACCACCTTAGAAGCGGGGGGGCCTATGACCAGTACTTC. Translating it yields CASSYHLRSGGAYDQYF. This chain links TRBV6-6 with TRBJ2-5, with 10 bases fitting TRBD2. Germline V lookup: CDR1 MNHNY, CDR2 SVGAGI (reference sequence). V trimming: 2 bases; J trimming: 10 bases; junction bases outside the gene matches: 16. The CDR3 has 17 residues.

This clonotype was counted many times. The rearrangement uses TRBV29-1 and TRBJ1-1; D gene uncertain. The CDR3 is 14 residues long. Germline V gene lookup returns CDR1 SQVTM and CDR2 ANQGSEA. Trimming took 1 base from V and 5 from J, leaving 14 bases between them. The CDR3 spells CSVEAPPAVTEAFF. For the CDR3, the DNA is TGCAGCGTTGAAGCTCCTCCAGCCGTAACTGAAGCTTTCTTT. The entire variable domain, with the rest obtained from reference TRBV29-1 and TRBJ1-1, is as follows: SAVISQKPSRDICQRGTSLTIQCQVDSQVTMMFWYRQQPGQSLTLIATANQGSEATYESGFVIDKFPISRPNLTFSTLTVSNMSPEDSSIYLCSVEAPPAVTEAFFGQGTRLTVV.

J is TRBJ1-1 and V is TRBV18; D remains unclear. Germline assignment: CDR1 KGHSH and CDR2 LQKENI. V lost 3 bases and J 0 bases, leaving 8 bases between the germline ends. This CDR3 comprises 14 residues. The CDR3 here is CASSPRDVNTEAFF. The CDR3 DNA is TGTGCCAGCTCACCCCGAGATGTGAACACTGAAGCTTTCTTT.

This clonotype was seen more than once but under ten times. V usage is TRBV7-2 and J usage is TRBJ2-1, with D maybe TRBD2 (5 bases). The length of the CDR3 is 12 residues. V lost 4 bases and J lost 10, with 11 bases in between. Germline lookup yields CDR1 SGHTA and CDR2 FQGNSA. The CDR3 DNA sequence: TGTGCCAGCAGCTCGGGGATGGGGGAGCAGTTCTTC. Amino acid sequence: CASSSGMGEQFF.

At least ten counts were recorded for this clonotype. The chain recombines TRBV19 with TRBJ2-7, with 7 bases lining up with TRBD1. The CDR3 covers 14 residues. With 9 bases clipped from V and 0 bases from J, the junction kept 8 bases outside the gene matches. Germline lookup yields CDR1 LNHDA and CDR2 SQIVND (reference sequence). CDR3 in amino acids: CASRRDSSSYEQYF. The CDR3 nucleotides are TGTGCCAGCAGACGGGACAGCAGCTCCTACGAGCAGTACTTC. Drawing the rest from reference TRBV19 and TRBJ2-7, the complete variable domain is DGGITQSPKYLFRKEGQNVTLSCEQNLNHDAMYWYRQDPGQGLRLIYYSQIVNDFQKGDIAEGYSVSREKKESFPLTVTSAQKNPTAFYLCASRRDSSSYEQYFGPGTRLTVT.